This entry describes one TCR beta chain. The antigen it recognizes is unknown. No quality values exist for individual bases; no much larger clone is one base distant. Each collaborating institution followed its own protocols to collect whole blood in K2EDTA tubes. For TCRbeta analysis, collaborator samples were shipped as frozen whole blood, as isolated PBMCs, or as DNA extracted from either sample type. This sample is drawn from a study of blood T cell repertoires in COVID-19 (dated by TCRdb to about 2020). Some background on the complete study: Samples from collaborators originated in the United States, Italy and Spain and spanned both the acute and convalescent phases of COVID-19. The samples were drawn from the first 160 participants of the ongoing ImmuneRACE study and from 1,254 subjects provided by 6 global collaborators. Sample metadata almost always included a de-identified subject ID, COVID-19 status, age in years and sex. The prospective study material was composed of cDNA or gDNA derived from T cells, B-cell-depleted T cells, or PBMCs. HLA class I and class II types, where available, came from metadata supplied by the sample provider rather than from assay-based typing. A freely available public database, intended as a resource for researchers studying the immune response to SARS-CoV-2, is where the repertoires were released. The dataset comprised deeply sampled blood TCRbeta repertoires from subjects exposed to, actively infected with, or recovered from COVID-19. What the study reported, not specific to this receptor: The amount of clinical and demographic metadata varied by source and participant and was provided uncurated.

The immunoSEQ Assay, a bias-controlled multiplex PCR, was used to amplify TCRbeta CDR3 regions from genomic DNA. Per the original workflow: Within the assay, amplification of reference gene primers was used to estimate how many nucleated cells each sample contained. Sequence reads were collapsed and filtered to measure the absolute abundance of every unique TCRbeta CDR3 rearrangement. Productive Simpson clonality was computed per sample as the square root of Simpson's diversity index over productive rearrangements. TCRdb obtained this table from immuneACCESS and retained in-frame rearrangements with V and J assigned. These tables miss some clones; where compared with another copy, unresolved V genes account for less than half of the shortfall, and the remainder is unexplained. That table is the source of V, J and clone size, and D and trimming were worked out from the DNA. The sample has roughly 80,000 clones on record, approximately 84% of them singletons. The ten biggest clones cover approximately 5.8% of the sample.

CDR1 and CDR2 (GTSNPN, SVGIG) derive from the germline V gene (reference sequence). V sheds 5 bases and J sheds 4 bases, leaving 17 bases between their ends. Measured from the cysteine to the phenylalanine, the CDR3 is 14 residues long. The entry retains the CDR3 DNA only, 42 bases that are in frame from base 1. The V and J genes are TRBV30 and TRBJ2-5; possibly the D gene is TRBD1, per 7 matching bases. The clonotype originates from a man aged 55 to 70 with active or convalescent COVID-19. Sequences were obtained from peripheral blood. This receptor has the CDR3 CAWGLPGGRETQYF. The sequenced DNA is TGTGCCTGGGGACTTCCAGGGGGGCGAGAGACCCAGTACTTC.